These 20 T cell receptor beta chains were sequenced from one sample in a study of blood T cell repertoires in COVID-19. Clones were sequenced by immunoSEQ multiplex PCR, and TCRdb holds only the in-frame ones, with some missing. The sample shows about 100,000 clones, roughly nine tenths of them seen only once. The sequencing sample was made of peripheral blood. Receptors originate from a man aged 25-45 years in a cohort sampled during active COVID-19.

V is TRBV19 and J is TRBJ1-2, with a weak D call TRBD1 (5 bases). This CDR3 spans 15 amino acids. The V gene's germline CDR1 is LNHDA and CDR2 SQIVND (reference sequence). Trimming removed 0 bases at V and 4 bases at J, with 12 bases between. The DNA of the CDR3 is TGTGCCAGTAGTATAGAGATGGGCAGGGCCTATGGCTACACCTTC. Its protein product is CASSIEMGRAYGYTF.

The chain joins TRBV7-6 to TRBJ2-7; 12 bases map to TRBD1. J lost 4 bases, V lost 3 bases, and 7 bases had no gene match. The CDR3 runs 16 residues. CDR1 and CDR2 from the germline V gene are SGHVS and FNYEAQ. CDR3 coding DNA: TGTGCCAGCAGCTTGGGACAGGGGGCAAGTGGGTACGAGCAGTACTTC. Residues: CASSLGQGASGYEQYF.

In the case of this clone: Other DNA sequences in this specimen translate into the identical CDR3. This sequence joins TRBV7-3 and TRBJ1-1, with TRBD1 matching over 7 bases. Germline V gene sequence: CDR1 SGHTA, CDR2 FQGTGA. The CDR3 loop spans 13 amino acids. V shed 5 bases, J shed 1 base, and the junction held 1 base outside the gene matches. CDR3: CASSRQGNTEAFF. CDR3 in DNA: TGTGCCAGCAGCCGACAGGGGAACACTGAAGCTTTCTTT.

This chain uses TRBV2 with TRBJ1-1; D not certain. Trimming removed 4 bases from V and 4 bases from J, with 4 bases in between. Looked up from germline, CDR1 is SNHLY and CDR2 is FYNNEI. The CDR3 spans 11 residues. This chain's CDR3 is CASSGATEAFF. Here the CDR3 DNA reads TGTGCCAGCAGTGGGGCCACTGAAGCTTTCTTT.

V usage is TRBV6-6 and J usage is TRBJ2-3; TRBD2 matches 8 bases. Germline-derived CDR1 and CDR2 are MNHNY and SVGAGI (reference sequence). V shed 5 bases and J 5 bases; nucleotides not matched to a gene: 12. This CDR3 comprises 16 residues. CDR3 loop: CASSPRSGTRGDTQYF. In nucleotides, the CDR3 is TGTGCCAGCAGTCCCCGCTCCGGGACTAGAGGAGATACGCAGTATTTT.

In regard to this clone: This same CDR3 is encoded by further DNA sequences in the sample. The V call is TRBV30, the J call TRBJ1-5; D is perhaps TRBD1 (6 bases). The germline V gene encodes CDR1 GTSNPN and CDR2 SVGIG (reference sequence). This CDR3 is 15 amino acids long. V was shortened by 0 bases and J by 0 bases, with 9 bases between the two germline ends. CDR3 sequence: CAWSVGTSSNQPQHF. In nucleotides, the CDR3 is TGTGCCTGGAGTGTAGGGACATCTAGCAATCAGCCCCAGCATTTT.

V usage is TRBV5-4 and J usage is TRBJ1-1; D gene unclear. V was shortened by 2 bases and J by 4 bases, with 6 bases between the two germline ends. The length of the CDR3 is 12 residues. Germline CDR1 SGHNT, CDR2 YYREEE (reference sequence). CDR3: CASSFRSTEAFF. The DNA of the CDR3 is TGTGCCAGCAGCTTTCGGTCCACTGAAGCTTTCTTT.

This clone was recorded only once. The V call is TRBV19, the J call TRBJ1-2; D uncertain. Trimming cost V 4 bases and J 8 bases, with 8 bases left between them. Germline CDR1 and CDR2: LNHDA and SQIVND (reference sequence). The CDR3 contains 11 residues. The CDR3 DNA follows: TGTGCCAGTAGTACGTCCGGGGGCTACACCTTC. Translation: CASSTSGGYTF.

The CDR3 DNA is TGTGCCTCAGGGGTCGAGGAGACCCAGTACTTC. Its protein is CASGVEETQYF. The chain carries TRBV30 and TRBJ2-5; D is perhaps TRBD1 (6 bases). The germline V gene encodes CDR1 GTSNPN and CDR2 SVGIG (reference sequence). V shed 7 bases and J shed 5 bases, with 11 bases lying between them. There are 11 residues in the CDR3.

This clone was seen a handful of times. The chain uses TRBV11-2 and TRBJ2-1, with D perhaps matching TRBD2 (6 bases). Trimming cost V 2 bases and J 2 bases, with 16 bases left between them. Germline loops: CDR1 SGHAT, CDR2 FQNNGV. This CDR3 comprises 17 residues. The CDR3 protein is CASSLSHGSYTYNEQFF. The CDR3 DNA reads TGTGCCAGCAGCTTATCCCACGGGAGCTATACCTACAATGAGCAGTTCTTC. Full variable domain (rest looked up from reference TRBV11-2 and TRBJ2-1): EAGVAQSPRYKIIEKRQSVAFWCNPISGHATLYWYQQILGQGPKLLIQFQNNGVVDDSQLPKDRFSAERLKGVDSTLKIQPAKLEDSAVYLCASSLSHGSYTYNEQFFGPGTRLTVL.

In its sample, this clone was seen once. This sequence joins TRBV6-5 and TRBJ1-3, with TRBD1 matching 9 bases. V dropped 5 bases and J dropped 1; count of bases not matched to a gene: 3. CDR1 and CDR2 from the germline V gene are MNHEY and SVGAGI. This CDR3 comprises 15 residues. Here the CDR3 DNA reads TGTGCCAGCAGTCTGGGACAGGGATCTGGAAACACCATATATTTT. This gives the protein CASSLGQGSGNTIYF.

Note on this clone: The identical CDR3 is also encoded by other nucleotide sequences in the sample. This chain uses TRBV4-1 with TRBJ1-1; 9 bases are shared with TRBD1. Germline CDR1 reads MGHRA; CDR2 reads YSYEKL. V trimming: 4 bases; J trimming: 3 bases; junction bases outside the gene matches: 3. CDR3 length: 14 residues. CDR3 amino acids: CASSLRTGDTEAFF. The CDR3 DNA follows: TGCGCCAGCAGCCTCAGGACAGGGGACACTGAAGCTTTCTTT.

The chain links TRBV28 to TRBJ1-1, with TRBD1 matching over 7 bases. Germline assignment: CDR1 MDHEN and CDR2 SYDVKM. J was trimmed by 3 bases and V by 8 bases; bases with no gene match: 6. This CDR3 has 13 amino acids. Here the CDR3 DNA reads TGTGCCAGCGGGGGGACAGCGTACACTGAAGCTTTCTTT. It yields the protein CASGGTAYTEAFF.

The V and J genes are TRBV27 and TRBJ2-7, with 10 bases lining up with TRBD1. The V and J ends lost 8 bases and 0 bases, in that order; junction bases with no gene match: 4. Per the germline V gene, CDR1 is MNHEY and CDR2 is SMNVEV (reference sequence). This CDR3 comprises 14 residues. The CDR3 bases are TGTGCCAGCGGGACAGGGGTAGGCTCCTACGAGCAGTACTTC. As protein: CASGTGVGSYEQYF.

V usage is TRBV6-6 and J usage is TRBJ1-2; weak D call: TRBD1 (6 bases). Trimming took off 6 bases at V and 2 bases at J, with 13 bases between the two ends. The V gene's germline CDR1 is MNHNY and CDR2 SVGAGI (reference sequence). The CDR3 is made up of 14 amino acids. The DNA of the CDR3 is TGTGCCAGCAGAAGACAGGAAGTGAACTATGGCTACACCTTC. Encoded protein: CASRRQEVNYGYTF.

The rearrangement uses TRBV5-1 and TRBJ2-5; 7 bases line up with TRBD2. Looked up from germline, CDR1 is SGHRS and CDR2 is YFSETQ. The CDR3 spans 15 residues. With V trimmed by 4 bases and J by 1 base, 7 bases remained unmatched. The chain's CDR3 is CASSPWGGVQETQYF. For the CDR3, the DNA is TGCGCCAGCAGCCCCTGGGGGGGGGTCCAAGAGACCCAGTACTTC.

The chain couples TRBV6-4 to TRBJ2-1; TRBD1 matches 9 bases. Per the germline V gene, CDR1 is MRHNA and CDR2 is SNTAGT. This CDR3 spans 15 amino acids. V gave up 6 bases and J gave up 4 bases; unmatched junction bases: 7. The chain's CDR3 is CASRGTGRGYNEQFF. CDR3 bases: TGTGCCAGCAGGGGGACAGGGCGTGGGTACAATGAGCAGTTCTTC.

The chain has TRBV6-4 and TRBJ1-2, with 9 bases lining up with TRBD1. The CDR3 loop spans 14 amino acids. Germline-derived CDR1 and CDR2 are MRHNA and SNTAGT. Trimming cost V 5 bases and J 6 bases; bases outside gene matches: 7. The CDR3 coding sequence is TGTGCCAGCAGTACTCAACAGGGGGCGGATGGCTACACCTTC. Translated: CASSTQQGADGYTF.

This clone came up once. This rearrangement joins TRBV23-1 to TRBJ2-7, with 9 bases that match TRBD1. TRBV23-1 is known as an ORF, though its function is uncertain. CDR3 length: 14 amino acids. V was clipped by 3 bases and J by 4 bases; unmatched bases: 4. CDR3 residues: CASSHKQGAYEQYF. CDR3 DNA: TGCGCCAGCAGTCATAAACAGGGGGCGTACGAGCAGTACTTC.

The chain joins TRBV10-3 to TRBJ1-1; D is ambiguous. V was pared by 4 bases and J by 10 bases, with 19 bases between. The CDR3 has 14 amino acids. Germline lookup yields CDR1 ENHRY and CDR2 SYGVKD. The DNA of the CDR3 is TGTGCCATCAGTGGAGGTGGCGGGGAGATTTCAGCTTTCTTT. Translation: CAISGGGGEISAFF.